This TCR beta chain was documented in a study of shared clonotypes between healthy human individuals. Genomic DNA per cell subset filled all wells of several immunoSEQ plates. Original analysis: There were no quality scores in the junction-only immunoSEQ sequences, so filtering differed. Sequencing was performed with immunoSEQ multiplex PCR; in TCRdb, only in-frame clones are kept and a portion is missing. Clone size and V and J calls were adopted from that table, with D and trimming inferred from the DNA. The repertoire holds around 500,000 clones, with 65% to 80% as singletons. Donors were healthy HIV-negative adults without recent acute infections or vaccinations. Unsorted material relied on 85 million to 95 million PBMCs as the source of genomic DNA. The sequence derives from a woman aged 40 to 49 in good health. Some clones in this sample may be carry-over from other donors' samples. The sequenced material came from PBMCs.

The CDR3 spells CAWRGVQSSYEQYF. The CDR3 DNA reads as TGTGCCTGGAGGGGCGTCCAGAGCTCCTACGAGCAGTACTTC. The chain has TRBV30 and TRBJ2-7; no reliable D call. This CDR3 contains 14 residues. Trimming cost V 3 bases and J 0 bases, with 12 bases left between them. Germline values: CDR1 GTSNPN, CDR2 SVGIG (reference sequence).